These T cell receptor beta chains were read from a single sample in a study of shared clonotypes between healthy human individuals. Assay used: immunoSEQ multiplex PCR; TCRdb lists only in-frame clones, some missing. This table has approximately 500,000 clones, 90% to 96% appearing once. The sequenced sample was naive CD4+ T cells sorted from blood. The receptors were sampled from a woman aged 25 to 45 in good health. CDR3s include the opening cysteine and the closing phenylalanine or tryptophan. D genes are given only for firm matches. Rows may omit the clone size; those that give it use once, few, many or a size class.

j_call clone_size v_call d_call cdr3_aa cdr3_nt
TRBJ2-7 NA TRBV11-3 NA CASSLVVLSYEQYF TGTGCCAGCAGCTTAGTAGTCCTTTCCTACGAGCAGTACTTC
TRBJ2-1 NA TRBV9 TRBD2 CASSVAVSGSEEFF TGTGCCAGCAGCGTAGCTGTTAGCGGGAGTGAGGAGTTCTTC
TRBJ2-2 NA TRBV5-1 TRBD2 CASSLATSGRFGTGELFF TGCGCCAGCAGCTTGGCCACTAGCGGGAGATTTGGGACCGGGGAGCTGTTTTTT
TRBJ1-5 once TRBV6-5 TRBD1 CASSQADRDQPQHF TGTGCCAGCAGCCAGGCAGACAGGGATCAGCCCCAGCATTTT
TRBJ2-7 NA TRBV5-1 NA CASKWGSGAYHDF NA
TRBJ1-2 once TRBV9 NA CASSTDTYYGYTF TGTGCCAGCAGCACTGACACATACTATGGCTACACCTTC
TRBJ1-5 NA TRBV5-1 NA CASSQTGSNQPQHF TGCGCCAGCAGCCAAACGGGGAGTAATCAGCCCCAGCATTTT
TRBJ2-4 NA TRBV4-2 NA CASSHTVEGLAKNIQYF TGTGCCAGCAGCCATACCGTCGAGGGCCTAGCCAAAAACATTCAGTACTTC
TRBJ1-5 NA TRBV2 NA CASRDPNGPAQHF TGTGCCAGCAGGGACCCGAACGGGCCGGCCCAGCATTTT
TRBJ1-5 NA TRBV19 NA CASSILGVGNQPQHF TGTGCCAGTAGTATTTTGGGGGTTGGGAATCAGCCCCAGCATTTT
TRBJ2-7 NA TRBV5-1 NA CASSYSVTEYEQYF TGCGCCAGCAGCTACTCGGTGACGGAGTACGAGCAGTACTTC